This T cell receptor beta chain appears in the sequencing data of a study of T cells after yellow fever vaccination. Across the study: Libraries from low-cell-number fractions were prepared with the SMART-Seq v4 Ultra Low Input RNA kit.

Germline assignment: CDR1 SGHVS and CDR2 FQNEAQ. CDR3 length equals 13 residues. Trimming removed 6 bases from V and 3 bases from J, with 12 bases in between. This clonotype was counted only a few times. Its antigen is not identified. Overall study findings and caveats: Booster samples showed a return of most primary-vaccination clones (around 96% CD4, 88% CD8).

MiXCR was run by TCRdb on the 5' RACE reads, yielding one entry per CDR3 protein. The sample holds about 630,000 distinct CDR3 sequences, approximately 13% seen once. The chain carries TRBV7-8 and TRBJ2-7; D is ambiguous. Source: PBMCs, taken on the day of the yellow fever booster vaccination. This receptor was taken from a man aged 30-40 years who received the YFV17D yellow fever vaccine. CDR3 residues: CASRTYGDYEQYF. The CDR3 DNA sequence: TGTGCCAGCAGGACTTACGGTGACTACGAGCAGTACTTC.